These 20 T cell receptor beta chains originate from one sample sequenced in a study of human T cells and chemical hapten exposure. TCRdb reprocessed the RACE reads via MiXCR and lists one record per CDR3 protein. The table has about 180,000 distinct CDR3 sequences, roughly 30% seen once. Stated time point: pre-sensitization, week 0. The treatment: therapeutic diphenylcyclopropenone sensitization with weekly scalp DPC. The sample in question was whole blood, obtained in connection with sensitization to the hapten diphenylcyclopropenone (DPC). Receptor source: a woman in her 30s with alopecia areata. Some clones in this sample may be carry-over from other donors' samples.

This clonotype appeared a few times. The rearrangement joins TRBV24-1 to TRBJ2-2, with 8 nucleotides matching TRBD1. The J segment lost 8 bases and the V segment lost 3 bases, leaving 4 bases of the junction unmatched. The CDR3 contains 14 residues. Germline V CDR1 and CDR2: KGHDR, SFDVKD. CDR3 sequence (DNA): TGTGCCACCAGTGATCCGGGACAGGCTGGGGAGCTGTTTTTT. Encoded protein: CATSDPGQAGELFF.

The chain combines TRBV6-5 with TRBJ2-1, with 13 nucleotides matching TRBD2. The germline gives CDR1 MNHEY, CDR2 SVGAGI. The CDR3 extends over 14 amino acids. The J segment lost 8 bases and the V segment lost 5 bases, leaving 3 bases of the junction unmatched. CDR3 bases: TGTGCCAGCAGTAGGACTAGCGGGAGTTATGAGCAGTTCTTC. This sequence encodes CASSRTSGSYEQFF.

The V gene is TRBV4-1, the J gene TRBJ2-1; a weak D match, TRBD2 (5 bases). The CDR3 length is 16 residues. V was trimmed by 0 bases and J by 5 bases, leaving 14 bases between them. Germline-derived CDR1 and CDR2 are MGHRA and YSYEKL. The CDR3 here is CASSQETGKGDNEQFF. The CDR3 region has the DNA TGCGCCAGCAGCCAAGAAACGGGAAAGGGCGACAATGAGCAGTTCTTC.

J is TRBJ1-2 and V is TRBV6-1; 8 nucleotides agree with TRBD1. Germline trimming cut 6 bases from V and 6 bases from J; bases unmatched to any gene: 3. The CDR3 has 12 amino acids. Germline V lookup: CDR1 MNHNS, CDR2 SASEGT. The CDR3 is CASRNRGNGYTF. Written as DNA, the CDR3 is TGTGCCAGCAGGAACAGGGGGAATGGCTACACCTTC.

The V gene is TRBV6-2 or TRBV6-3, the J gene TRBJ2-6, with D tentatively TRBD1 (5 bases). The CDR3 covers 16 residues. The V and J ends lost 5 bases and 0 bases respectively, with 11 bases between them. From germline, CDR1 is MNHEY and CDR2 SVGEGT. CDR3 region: CASSPPDNSGANVLTF. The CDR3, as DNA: TGTGCCAGCAGTCCACCGGACAACTCTGGGGCCAACGTCCTGACTTTC.

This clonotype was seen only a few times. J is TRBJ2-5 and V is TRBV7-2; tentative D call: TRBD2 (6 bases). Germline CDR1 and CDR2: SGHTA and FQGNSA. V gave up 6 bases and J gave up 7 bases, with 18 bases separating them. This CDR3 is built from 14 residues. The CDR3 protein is CASRKPGGTGTQYF. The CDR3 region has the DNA TGTGCCAGCAGAAAACCCGGGGGAACGGGGACCCAGTACTTC.

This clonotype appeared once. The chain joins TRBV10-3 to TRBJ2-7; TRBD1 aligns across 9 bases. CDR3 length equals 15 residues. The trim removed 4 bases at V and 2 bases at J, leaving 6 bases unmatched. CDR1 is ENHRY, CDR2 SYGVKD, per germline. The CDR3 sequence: CAISAPGTGTYEQYF. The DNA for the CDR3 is TGTGCCATCAGTGCTCCCGGGACAGGGACCTACGAGCAGTACTTC.

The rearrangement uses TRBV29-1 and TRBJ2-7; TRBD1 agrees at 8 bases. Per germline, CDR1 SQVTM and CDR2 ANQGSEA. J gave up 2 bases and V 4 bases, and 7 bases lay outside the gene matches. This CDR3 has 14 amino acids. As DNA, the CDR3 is TGCAGCGTTGTAGGTCAGGGGGCGCCCTACGAGCAGTACTTC. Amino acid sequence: CSVVGQGAPYEQYF.

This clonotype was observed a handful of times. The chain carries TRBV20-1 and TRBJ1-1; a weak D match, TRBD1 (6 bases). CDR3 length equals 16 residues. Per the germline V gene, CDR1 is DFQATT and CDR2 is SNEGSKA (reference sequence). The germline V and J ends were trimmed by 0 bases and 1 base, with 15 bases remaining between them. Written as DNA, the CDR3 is TGCAGTGCTAGAGATCCGTGGGACACGGAGAACACTGAAGCTTTCTTT. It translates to CSARDPWDTENTEAFF.

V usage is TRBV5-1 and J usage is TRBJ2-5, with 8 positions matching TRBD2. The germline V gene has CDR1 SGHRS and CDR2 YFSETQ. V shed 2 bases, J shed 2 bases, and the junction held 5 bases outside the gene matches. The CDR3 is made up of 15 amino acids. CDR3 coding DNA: TGCGCCAGCAGCTTCCAACTAGCGGAACAAGAGACCCAGTACTTC. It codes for CASSFQLAEQETQYF.

The CDR3, as DNA: TGCAGTGCTAGAGAGGACAGCGACAATGAGCAGTTCTTC. Protein sequence: CSAREDSDNEQFF. The V call is TRBV20-1, the J call TRBJ2-1, with a weak D call TRBD1 (6 bases). Trimming cost V 0 bases and J 5 bases, with 8 bases left between them. The CDR3 runs 13 residues. Germline-derived CDR1 and CDR2 are DFQATT and SNEGSKA (reference sequence).

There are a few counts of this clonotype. CDR3 sequence reads: CASSFRGASSYEQYF. CDR3 sequence (DNA): TGTGCCAGCAGTTTTAGAGGGGCCTCCTCCTACGAGCAGTACTTC. The chain joins TRBV28 to TRBJ2-7, with D perhaps TRBD1 or TRBD2 (5 bases each). Germline-derived CDR1 and CDR2 are MDHEN and SYDVKM. CDR3 length: 15 amino acids. Trimming pared 3 bases from V and 0 bases from J, leaving 12 bases between.

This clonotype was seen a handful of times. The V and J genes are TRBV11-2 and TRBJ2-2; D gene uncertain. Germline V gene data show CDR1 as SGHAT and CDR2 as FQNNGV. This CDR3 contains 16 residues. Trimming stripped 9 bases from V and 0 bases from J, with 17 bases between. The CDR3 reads CASKNEVITNTGELFF. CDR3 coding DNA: TGTGCCAGTAAGAATGAGGTGATAACGAACACCGGGGAGCTGTTTTTT. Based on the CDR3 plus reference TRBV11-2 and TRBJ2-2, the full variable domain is EAGVAQSPRYKIIEKRQSVAFWCNPISGHATLYWYQQILGQGPKLLIQFQNNGVVDDSQLPKDRFSAERLKGVDSTLKIQPAKLEDSAVYLCASKNEVITNTGELFFGEGSRLTVL.

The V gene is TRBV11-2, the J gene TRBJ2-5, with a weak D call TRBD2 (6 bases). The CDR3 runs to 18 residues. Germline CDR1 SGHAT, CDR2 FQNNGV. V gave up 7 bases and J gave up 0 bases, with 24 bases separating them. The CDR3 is CASTSLLGTRDYQETQYF. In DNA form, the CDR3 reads TGTGCCAGCACCTCTCTCTTGGGGACCCGGGACTACCAAGAGACCCAGTACTTC.

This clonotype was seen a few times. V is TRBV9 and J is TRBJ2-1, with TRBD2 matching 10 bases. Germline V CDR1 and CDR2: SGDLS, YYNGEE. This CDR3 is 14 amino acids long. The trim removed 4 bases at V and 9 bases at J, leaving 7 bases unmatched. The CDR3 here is CASSITGTSVEQFF. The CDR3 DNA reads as TGTGCCAGCAGCATTACCGGGACTAGCGTTGAGCAGTTCTTC.

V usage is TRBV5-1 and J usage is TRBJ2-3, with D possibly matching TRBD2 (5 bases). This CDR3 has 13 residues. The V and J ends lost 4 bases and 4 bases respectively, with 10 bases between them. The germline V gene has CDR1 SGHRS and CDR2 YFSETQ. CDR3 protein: CASSGTSSDTQYF. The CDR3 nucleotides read TGCGCCAGCAGCGGCACTAGTTCAGATACGCAGTATTTT.

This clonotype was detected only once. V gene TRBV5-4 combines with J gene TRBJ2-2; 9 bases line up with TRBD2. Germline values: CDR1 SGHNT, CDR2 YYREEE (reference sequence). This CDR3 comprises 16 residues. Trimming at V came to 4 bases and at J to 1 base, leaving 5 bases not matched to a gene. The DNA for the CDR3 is TGTGCCAGCAGCCCCTGGACTAGCGTGAACACCGGGGAGCTGTTTTTT. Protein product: CASSPWTSVNTGELFF.

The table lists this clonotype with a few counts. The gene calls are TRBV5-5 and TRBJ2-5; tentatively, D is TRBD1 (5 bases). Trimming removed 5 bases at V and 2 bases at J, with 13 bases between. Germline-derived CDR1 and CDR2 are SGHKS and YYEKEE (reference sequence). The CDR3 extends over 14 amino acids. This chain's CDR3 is CASRLHQGQETQYF. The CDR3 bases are TGTGCCAGCAGGTTACATCAGGGACAAGAGACCCAGTACTTC.

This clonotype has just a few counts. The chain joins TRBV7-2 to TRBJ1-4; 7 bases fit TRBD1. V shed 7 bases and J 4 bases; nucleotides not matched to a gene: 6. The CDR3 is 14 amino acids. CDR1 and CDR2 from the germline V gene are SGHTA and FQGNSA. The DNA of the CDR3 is TGTGCCAGCACCCCAGGGGGATTTAATGAAAAACTGTTTTTT. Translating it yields CASTPGGFNEKLFF.

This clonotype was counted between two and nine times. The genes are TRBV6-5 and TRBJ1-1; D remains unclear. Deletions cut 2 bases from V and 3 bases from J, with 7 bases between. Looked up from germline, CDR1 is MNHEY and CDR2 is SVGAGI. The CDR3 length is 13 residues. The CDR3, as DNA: TGTGCCAGCAGTTACACGCTAGACACTGAAGCTTTCTTT. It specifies CASSYTLDTEAFF.